This TCR beta chain derives from a study of control samples from healthy donors and cancer patients. Using immunoSEQ multiplex PCR, the repertoire was profiled, and TCRdb retains in-frame clones only, with some absent. Of under 300,000 clones in the sample, 82% were seen once. V dropped 6 bases and J dropped 5 bases, with 13 bases sitting between them. The CDR3 has 13 residues. Per the germline V gene, CDR1 is LGHDT and CDR2 is YNNKEL (reference sequence). The sample consisted of PBMCs. The V gene is TRBV3-1 (or the pseudogene TRBV3-2), the J gene TRBJ1-1; D uncertain. The receptor's source is a woman aged 60-70 years with lung cancer. The DNA for the CDR3 is TGTGCCAGCAGATCGGAGAAGCGGACTGAAGCTTTCTTT. It is translated as CASRSEKRTEAFF.